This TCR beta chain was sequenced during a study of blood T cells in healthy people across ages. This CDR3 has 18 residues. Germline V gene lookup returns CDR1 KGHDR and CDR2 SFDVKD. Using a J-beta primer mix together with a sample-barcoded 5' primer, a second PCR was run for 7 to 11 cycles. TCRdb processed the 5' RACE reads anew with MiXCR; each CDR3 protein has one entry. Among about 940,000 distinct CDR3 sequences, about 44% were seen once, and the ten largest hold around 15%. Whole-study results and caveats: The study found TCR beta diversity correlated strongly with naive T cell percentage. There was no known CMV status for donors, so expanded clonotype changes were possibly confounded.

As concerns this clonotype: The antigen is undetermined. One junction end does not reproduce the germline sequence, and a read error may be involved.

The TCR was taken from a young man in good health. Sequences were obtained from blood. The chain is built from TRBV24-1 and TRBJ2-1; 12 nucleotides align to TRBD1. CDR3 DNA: TGTGCCGCCAGTGATTTGCCGGGACAGGGGGCGTTGGACAATGAGCAGTTCTTC. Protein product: CAASDLPGQGALDNEQFF.